The 19 T cell receptor beta chains reported below all come from one sample, sequenced in a study of T cell responses to AZD1222 COVID-19 vaccine. Clones were read by immunoSEQ multiplex PCR, and TCRdb kept only the in-frame ones, dropping some. In the table there are under 150,000 clones, roughly 87% of which are singletons. The input for sequencing was peripheral blood, taken on day 0 of AZD1222 vaccination. These receptors were obtained from an adult in good health.

This clone has only one observation. V and J are TRBV12-5 and TRBJ1-1; 7 positions agree with TRBD1. This CDR3 comprises 17 residues. V was pared by 5 bases and J by 0 bases, with 12 bases of the junction left unmatched. Germline CDR1 and CDR2: LGHNT and FRNRAP. The CDR3 sequence: CASGPILGQHMNTEAFF. The CDR3 coding sequence is TGTGCTAGTGGTCCTATTCTGGGACAGCACATGAACACTGAAGCTTTCTTT.

The CDR3 region is CASSWDSQDGYTF. CDR3 DNA: TGTGCCAGCAGCTGGGACAGTCAGGACGGCTACACCTTC. This chain joins TRBV5-6 and TRBJ1-2, with 7 bases identical to TRBD1. The germline CDR1 and CDR2 sequences are SGHDT and YYEEEE. The CDR3 contains 13 residues. Trimming removed 3 bases from V and 8 bases from J; junction bases left unmatched: 7.

The V gene is TRBV7-9, the J gene TRBJ1-6; 9 nucleotides align to TRBD1. This CDR3 is 16 amino acids long. Germline V lookup: CDR1 SEHNR, CDR2 FQNEAQ (reference sequence). V trimming: 3 bases; J trimming: 5 bases; junction bases outside the gene matches: 5. CDR3 in DNA: TGTGCCAGCAGCTTTACAGGGGGCGTGAATAATTCACCCCTCCACTTT. It yields the protein CASSFTGGVNNSPLHF.

This chain uses TRBV6-4 with TRBJ2-6, with no clear D. Germline V CDR1 and CDR2: MRHNA, SNTAGT. This CDR3 contains 15 residues. The V end was cut by 5 bases, the J end by 1 base, with 9 bases between. The CDR3 DNA reads TGTGCCAGCAGTATCGACGCATCTGGGGCCAACGTCCTGACTTTC. As protein: CASSIDASGANVLTF.

The V call is TRBV29-1, the J call TRBJ2-1; 14 nucleotides align to TRBD2. Germline assignment: CDR1 SQVTM and CDR2 ANQGSEA. The V and J ends lost 3 bases and 8 bases, in that order; junction bases with no gene match: 6. The CDR3 covers 15 residues. In DNA form, the CDR3 reads TGCAGCGTTGATCCCGGGACTAGCGGGAGATATGAGCAGTTCTTC. Translated, it gives CSVDPGTSGRYEQFF.

This chain joins TRBV5-5 and TRBJ2-1; D is uncertain. This CDR3 has 12 residues. The V gene lost 3 bases and the J gene lost 7 bases, with 8 bases spanning the gap. The V gene's germline CDR1 is SGHKS and CDR2 YYEKEE (reference sequence). Here the CDR3 DNA reads TGTGCCAGCAGCTCTAACCCTAATGAGCAGTTCTTC. Translated, it gives CASSSNPNEQFF.

The chain links TRBV18 to TRBJ1-5, with 7 bases fitting TRBD1. The length of the CDR3 is 14 residues. The germline V gene encodes CDR1 KGHSH and CDR2 LQKENI. After removal of 3 bases from V and 4 bases from J, the junction contained 3 bases not matched to a gene. This CDR3 reads CASSPEGANQPQHF. CDR3 sequence (DNA): TGTGCCAGCTCACCGGAGGGGGCAAATCAGCCCCAGCATTTT.

This clone was picked up one time. The chain joins TRBV3-1 (or the pseudogene TRBV3-2) to TRBJ1-1; the D gene is possibly TRBD1 (5 bases). CDR1 and CDR2 from the germline V gene are LGHDT and YNNKEL (reference sequence). This CDR3 has 14 residues. V was cut by 7 bases and J by 7 bases, with 19 bases left in between. The CDR3 sequence: CASTRGGAGSEAFF. The CDR3 DNA reads TGTGCCAGCACACGTGGCGGGGCTGGGAGTGAAGCTTTCTTT.

The chain carries TRBV28 and TRBJ2-1, with D hard to call. V lost 8 bases, J lost 3 bases, and 14 bases lay in between. The CDR3 has 14 residues. Germline CDR1 MDHEN, CDR2 SYDVKM. This chain's CDR3 is CASSARGVYNEQFF. DNA of the CDR3: TGTGCCAGCTCAGCGCGAGGCGTCTACAATGAGCAGTTCTTC.

The chain has TRBV28 and TRBJ2-3; maybe TRBD1 (6 bases). This CDR3 comprises 16 residues. V lost 5 bases to trimming and J lost 2 bases, with 17 bases between them. The germline gives CDR1 MDHEN, CDR2 SYDVKM. CDR3 coding DNA: TGTGCCAGCAGTCCCAGAACAGGGCCCTTCACAGATACGCAGTATTTT. This gives the protein CASSPRTGPFTDTQYF.

The chain carries TRBV6-1 and TRBJ2-5, with D uncertain. The CDR3 is 14 residues long. CDR1 is MNHNS, CDR2 SASEGT, per germline. Between the trimmed V and J ends, which lost 1 base and 2 bases, there was a span of 8 bases. The CDR3 bases are TGTGCCAGCAGTGAAGGGAACGGACAAGAGACCCAGTACTTC. Its protein product is CASSEGNGQETQYF.

This chain uses TRBV7-9 with TRBJ2-7; TRBD1 might be the D (6 bases). The CDR3 runs 14 residues. Trimming took 9 bases from V and 6 from J, leaving 21 bases between them. From germline, CDR1 is SEHNR and CDR2 FQNEAQ (reference sequence). In DNA, the CDR3 is TGTGCCAGTACGAAAGGGGGAGCACCGGGCGAGCAGTACTTC. This codes for CASTKGGAPGEQYF. Full variable domain (outside the CDR3, taken from reference TRBV7-9 and TRBJ2-7): DTGVSQNPRHKITKRGQNVTFRCDPISEHNRLYWYRQTLGQGPEFLTYFQNEAQLEKSRLLSDRFSAERPKGSFSTLEIQRTEQGDSAMYLCASTKGGAPGEQYFGPGTRLTVT.

The V gene is TRBV7-8, the J gene TRBJ1-5; the D is unclear. Trimming took off 5 bases at V and 0 bases at J, with 14 bases between the two ends. The germline CDR1 and CDR2 sequences are SGHVS and FQNEAQ. This CDR3 comprises 16 residues. Written as DNA, the CDR3 is TGTGCCAGCAGCCTCATTGGACGGGATAGCAATCAGCCCCAGCATTTT. It codes for CASSLIGRDSNQPQHF.

This rearrangement joins TRBV6-5 to TRBJ1-1; D is ambiguous. V lost 4 bases and J 1 base, leaving 7 bases between the germline ends. CDR3 length: 13 residues. CDR1 MNHEY and CDR2 SVGAGI come from the germline V gene. The CDR3 sequence is CASSFRGNTEAFF. In nucleotides, the CDR3 is TGTGCCAGCAGTTTCCGGGGGAACACTGAAGCTTTCTTT.

This clone was counted only a few times. This chain links TRBV28 with TRBJ1-4, with D unresolved. The germline gives CDR1 MDHEN, CDR2 SYDVKM. There are 15 residues in the CDR3. The germline V and J ends were trimmed by 1 base and 4 bases, with 10 bases remaining between them. CDR3 amino acids: CASSLYRTFNEKLFF. The DNA of the CDR3 is TGTGCCAGCAGTTTATATCGGACCTTTAATGAAAAACTGTTTTTT.

The CDR3 sequence is CASNSLGEQYF. The CDR3 bases are TGTGCCAGCAACAGCTTGGGCGAGCAGTACTTC. The chain recombines TRBV7-9 with TRBJ2-7; D not certain. The germline V gene has CDR1 SEHNR and CDR2 FQNEAQ (reference sequence). V shed 7 bases and J shed 6 bases, with 10 bases lying between them. The CDR3 contains 11 residues.

The rearrangement joins TRBV28 to TRBJ2-7; 11 bases align to TRBD1. CDR1 and CDR2 (germline): MDHEN, SYDVKM. J gave up 4 bases and V 3 bases, and 5 bases lay outside the gene matches. This CDR3 comprises 15 residues. The DNA for the CDR3 is TGTGCCAGCAGTTTGTCCGGGACAGGGGGTTACGAGCAGTACTTC. Translation: CASSLSGTGGYEQYF.

This clone was seen only once. This sequence joins TRBV11-3 and TRBJ1-5; tentative D call: TRBD1 (5 bases). The V gene's germline CDR1 is SGHNT and CDR2 YENEEA. The ends were cut back, 11 bases at V and 0 bases at J, with 14 bases in the middle. The CDR3 is 14 amino acids. Here the CDR3 reads CAPWGGDSNQPQHF. The CDR3 DNA reads TGTGCCCCCTGGGGAGGGGATAGCAATCAGCCCCAGCATTTT. The full variable domain, in which reference TRBV11-3 and TRBJ1-5 provide the parts outside the CDR3, is EAGVVQSPRYKIIEKKQPVAFWCNPISGHNTLYWYLQNLGQGPELLIRYENEEAVDDSQLPKDRFSAERLKGVDSTLKIQPAELGDSAVYLCAPWGGDSNQPQHFGDGTRLSIL.

The CDR3 nucleotides are TGTGCCAGCACCCTGGGAGGGGGCAGACAGCCCCAGCATTTT. Translating gives CASTLGGGRQPQHF. The chain joins TRBV28 to TRBJ1-5; 7 bases map to TRBD1. Trimming cost V 7 bases and J 7 bases; bases outside gene matches: 10. Germline V lookup: CDR1 MDHEN, CDR2 SYDVKM. CDR3 length: 14 residues.